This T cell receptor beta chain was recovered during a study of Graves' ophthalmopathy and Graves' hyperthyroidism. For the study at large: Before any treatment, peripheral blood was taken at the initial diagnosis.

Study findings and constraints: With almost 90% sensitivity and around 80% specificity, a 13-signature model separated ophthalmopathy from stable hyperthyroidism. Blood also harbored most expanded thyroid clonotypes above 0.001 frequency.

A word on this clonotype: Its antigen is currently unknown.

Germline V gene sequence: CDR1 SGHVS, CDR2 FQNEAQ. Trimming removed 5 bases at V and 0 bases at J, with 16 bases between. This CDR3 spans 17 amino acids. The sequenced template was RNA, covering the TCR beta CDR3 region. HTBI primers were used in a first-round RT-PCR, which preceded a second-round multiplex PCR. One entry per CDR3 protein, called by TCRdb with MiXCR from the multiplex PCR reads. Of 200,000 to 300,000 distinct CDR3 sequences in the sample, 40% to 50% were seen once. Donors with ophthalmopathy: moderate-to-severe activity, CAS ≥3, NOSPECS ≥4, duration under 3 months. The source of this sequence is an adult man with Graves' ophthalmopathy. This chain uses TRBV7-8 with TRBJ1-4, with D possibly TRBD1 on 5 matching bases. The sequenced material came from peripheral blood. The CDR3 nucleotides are TGTGCCAGCAGCCCTCGGTCGGGGGGACCAACTAATGAAAAACTGTTTTTT. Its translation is CASSPRSGGPTNEKLFF.